Each of the 5 T cell receptor beta chains below was sequenced from the same sample in a study of T cells in localized non-small cell lung cancer. The assay was immunoSEQ multiplex PCR, and TCRdb's table has in-frame clones only and misses some. The sample holds tens of thousands of clones; about 88% are singletons and the top ten take 20% to 25%. This material consisted of peripheral blood, taken before any cancer treatment. Receptor source: a woman aged 40-70 years with stage I squamous cell lung carcinoma.

The chain employs TRBV5-4 and TRBJ1-1; no firm D call. This CDR3 comprises 15 residues. Germline V lookup: CDR1 SGHNT, CDR2 YYREEE (reference sequence). V was shortened by 3 bases and J by 3 bases, with 15 bases between the two germline ends. The CDR3 protein is CASSSPGPRDTEAFF. The CDR3 bases are TGTGCCAGCAGCTCACCCGGGCCCCGGGACACTGAAGCTTTCTTT.

The chain has TRBV19 and TRBJ1-6, with 12 bases matching TRBD1. The V segment lost 6 bases and the J segment 0 bases; nucleotides outside the gene matches: 9. Germline V gives CDR1 LNHDA, CDR2 SQIVND (reference sequence). The CDR3 loop spans 19 amino acids. CDR3 DNA: TGTGCCAGTAGGACAGCGGGACAGGGGGCGAGCTCCTATAATTCACCCCTCCACTTT. Translation gives CASRTAGQGASSYNSPLHF.

V usage is TRBV5-1 and J usage is TRBJ2-1, with 8 positions matching TRBD2. The CDR3 spans 17 residues. V gave up 1 base and J gave up 2 bases; unmatched junction bases: 8. CDR1 and CDR2 from the germline V gene are SGHRS and YFSETQ. The CDR3 spells CASSLLETGGTYNEQFF. CDR3 coding DNA: TGCGCCAGCAGCTTGCTAGAGACGGGGGGGACCTACAATGAGCAGTTCTTC.

The chain uses TRBV21-1 and TRBJ1-1; the listed D gene, TRBD1, was not tested against the DNA. TRBV21-1 is a documented pseudogene. This CDR3 spans 17 amino acids. DNA for the CDR3: TGTGCCAGCAGCACCCCGGGCAAGCAGGGTCGGGACACTGAAGCTTTCTTT. Its translation: CASSTPGKQGRDTEAFF.

This chain joins TRBV27 and TRBJ2-1; the match to TRBD2 covers 7 bases. Germline-derived CDR1 and CDR2 are MNHEY and SMNVEV (reference sequence). This CDR3 is built from 12 residues. J gave up 15 bases and V 3 bases, and 8 bases lay outside the gene matches. CDR3 region: CASSFLSGGMFF. In DNA, the CDR3 is TGTGCCAGCAGTTTCCTATCCGGGGGGATGTTCTTC.